Listed below are T cell receptor beta chains from one sample, sequenced in a study of CD8 T cell repertoires and HIV-1 epitope variants. Sequenced by immunoSEQ multiplex PCR; TCRdb stores in-frame clones only, minus some. Here the sample spans about 4,500 clones, around 70% being singletons. These receptors' antigens are unknown. The source material was cultured CD8+ T cells derived from PBMCs. The receptors here all came from a male donor with HIV. The CDR3 runs from the conserved cysteine through the conserved F or W. The D gene is left open where the match is weak. Only some rows state a clone size, as once, few, many or a class for expanded clones.

V	J	D	size	CDR3	DNA
TRBV7-2	TRBJ1-2	NA	NA	CASSPGTYYGYTF	TGTGCCAGCAGCCCAGGGACGTATTATGGCTACACCTTC
TRBV9	TRBJ2-1	NA	NA	CASSVDGGGLNEQFF	TGTGCCAGCAGCGTAGACGGCGGGGGCCTCAATGAGCAGTTCTTC
TRBV6-1	TRBJ2-7	TRBD1	few	CASSRDRDSGEQYF	TGTGCCAGCAGTCGAGACAGGGATTCGGGCGAGCAGTACTTC
TRBV5-1	TRBJ2-7	TRBD1	NA	CASSPGTGQKQYF	TGCGCCAGCAGCCCTGGGACAGGGCAAAAGCAGTACTTC
TRBV2	TRBJ2-7	NA	NA	CASSEDVGDFHEQYF	TGTGCCAGCAGTGAAGATGTTGGCGACTTTCACGAGCAGTACTTC
TRBV7-2	TRBJ2-7	NA	NA	CASSLVTGSNGREQYF	TGTGCCAGCAGCTTAGTCACAGGGTCGAACGGAAGGGAGCAGTACTTC
TRBV9	TRBJ1-2	NA	few	CASSLRSQDPMGYTF	TGTGCCAGCAGCCTTCGGTCGCAGGATCCTATGGGCTACACCTTC
TRBV29-1	TRBJ1-1	NA	few	CSAWAGNSEAFF	TGCAGCGCCTGGGCCGGGAACAGTGAAGCTTTCTTT
TRBV5-6	TRBJ2-7	NA	NA	CASSPVGAKAYEQYF	TGTGCCAGCAGCCCTGTTGGGGCCAAAGCCTACGAGCAGTACTTC
TRBV19	TRBJ2-6	NA	NA	CASSIIESAGANVLTF	TGTGCCAGTAGTATTATCGAGTCAGCCGGGGCCAACGTCCTGACTTTC
TRBV6-1	TRBJ2-7	NA	NA	CASSELEGQYF	TGTGCCAGCAGTGAACTCGAGGGGCAGTACTTC
TRBV10-3	TRBJ2-5	TRBD2	NA	CAISGSSGRPETQYF	TGTGCCATCAGTGGGAGTAGCGGGAGGCCTGAGACCCAGTACTTC
TRBV2	TRBJ1-1	TRBD1	NA	CASRGTGSTEAFF	TGTGCCAGCCGCGGGACAGGGAGTACTGAAGCTTTCTTT
TRBV28	TRBJ2-7	NA	NA	CASSFGGNSYEQYF	TGTGCCAGCAGTTTCGGAGGAAACTCCTACGAGCAGTACTTC
TRBV7-9	TRBJ2-1	NA	NA	CASSLDPDEQFF	TGTGCCAGCAGCTTAGATCCGGATGAGCAGTTCTTC
TRBV29-1	TRBJ1-1	NA	NA	CSVYFPPNTEAFF	TGCAGCGTTTATTTTCCCCCTAACACTGAAGCTTTCTTT
TRBV7-6	TRBJ2-5	TRBD1	NA	CASSENRDRETQYF	TGTGCCAGCAGCGAAAACCGGGACAGAGAGACCCAGTACTTC
TRBV2	TRBJ2-7	TRBD2	NA	CASRLGTGSGAGGGWPSYEQYF	TGTGCCAGCAGGCTAGGGACAGGAAGCGGAGCGGGAGGGGGATGGCCCTCCTACGAGCAGTACTTC
TRBV19	TRBJ2-1	NA	NA	CASSPSGVHEQFF	TGTGCCAGTAGTCCCTCAGGGGTCCATGAGCAGTTCTTC
TRBV7-2	TRBJ1-5	NA	few	CASSLTVYSNQPQHF	TGTGCCAGCAGCTTGACAGTCTATAGCAATCAGCCCCAGCATTTT
TRBV21-1	TRBJ2-7	NA	NA	CASSKDSGGTYEQYF	TGTGCCAGCAGCAAAGATAGCGGGGGAACCTACGAGCAGTACTTC
TRBV4-2	TRBJ2-7	NA	medium-sized	CASSPTGGRDEQYF	TGTGCCAGCAGCCCTACAGGCGGGCGGGACGAGCAGTACTTC
TRBV7-3	TRBJ2-2	TRBD2	NA	CASSLRGTSATTGELFF	TGTGCCAGCAGCTTAAGGGGGACTAGCGCTACCACCGGGGAGCTGTTTTTT
TRBV7-9	TRBJ2-7	NA	NA	CASSPWGAASYEQYF	TGTGCCAGCAGCCCCTGGGGAGCAGCTTCCTACGAGCAGTACTTC
TRBV11-3	TRBJ1-1	NA	few	CASSLRGSPEAFF	TGTGCCAGCAGCTTAAGGGGATCGCCTGAAGCTTTCTTT
TRBV7-6	TRBJ1-2	TRBD1	medium-sized	CASSGQGWNGYTF	TGTGCCAGCAGCGGACAGGGGTGGAATGGCTACACCTTC
TRBV28	TRBJ2-1	NA	NA	CASSGDRLNEQFF	TGTGCCAGCAGTGGGGACCGACTCAATGAGCAGTTCTTC
TRBV6-1	TRBJ2-2	NA	NA	CASSSGTLNTGELFF	TGTGCCAGCAGCTCCGGGACTCTTAACACCGGGGAGCTGTTTTTT
TRBV9	TRBJ2-7	TRBD1	NA	CASSVAGTVYEQYF	TGTGCCAGCAGCGTAGCCGGGACAGTCTACGAGCAGTACTTC
TRBV27	TRBJ2-7	NA	NA	CASSWGYEQYF	TGTGCCAGCAGTTGGGGATACGAGCAGTACTTC
TRBV9	TRBJ1-1	NA	NA	CASRRGTEAFF	TGTGCCAGCCGGAGGGGGACTGAAGCTTTCTTT
TRBV11-2	TRBJ1-1	NA	few	CASSLDWQGRTEAFF	TGTGCCAGCAGCTTAGATTGGCAGGGAAGGACTGAAGCTTTCTTT
TRBV19	TRBJ2-3	TRBD1	NA	CASSHGTGGTDTQYF	TGTGCCAGTAGTCATGGGACAGGGGGCACAGATACGCAGTATTTT
TRBV28	TRBJ2-7	TRBD1	NA	CASSWTGNEQYF	TGTGCCAGCAGTTGGACAGGGAACGAGCAGTACTTC
TRBV2	TRBJ1-5	NA	few	CASEGNDQPQHF	TGTGCCAGCGAGGGTAATGATCAGCCCCAGCATTTT
TRBV4-1	TRBJ2-7	NA	NA	CASSPQVAPYEQYF	TGCGCCAGCAGCCCTCAGGTCGCCCCCTACGAGCAGTACTTC
TRBV5-1	TRBJ2-7	NA	few	CASSLMAGTYEQYF	TGCGCCAGCAGCTTGATGGCAGGGACCTACGAGCAGTACTTC
TRBV19	TRBJ2-1	TRBD2	NA	CASSLTSVLYNEQFF	TGTGCCAGTAGTTTAACTAGCGTCCTTTACAATGAGCAGTTCTTC
TRBV19	TRBJ2-7	TRBD1	NA	CASSGTGGMGEQYF	TGTGCCAGTAGCGGGACAGGGGGTATGGGCGAGCAGTACTTC
TRBV27	TRBJ2-3	TRBD2	NA	CASTPTTTSGRSTDTQYF	TGTGCCAGCACCCCGACCACGACTAGCGGGCGTAGCACAGATACGCAGTATTTT
TRBV11-2	TRBJ2-7	NA	NA	CASSLRAGEQYF	TGTGCCAGCAGCTTACGAGCGGGCGAGCAGTACTTC
TRBV10-2	TRBJ2-7	NA	few	CASSEGGLIYEQYF	TGCGCCAGCAGTGAAGGGGGGTTGATTTACGAGCAGTACTTC
TRBV21-1	TRBJ1-5	NA	NA	CASSKAAGRRYQPQHF	TGTGCCAGCAGCAAAGCGGCGGGGCGCAGGTATCAGCCCCAGCATTTT
TRBV7-2	TRBJ2-2	NA	NA	CASSLAESTPYTGELFF	TGTGCCAGCAGCTTAGCGGAAAGCACGCCGTACACCGGGGAGCTGTTTTTT
TRBV6-5	TRBJ2-2	TRBD1	NA	CASSYPGQGHTGELFF	TGTGCCAGCAGTTACCCGGGACAGGGGCACACCGGGGAGCTGTTTTTT
TRBV28	TRBJ2-2	TRBD1	NA	CASSSDRGPIGELFF	TGTGCCAGCAGCTCGGACAGGGGGCCTATCGGGGAGCTGTTTTTT